The next 9 T cell receptor beta chains were all read from a single sample in a study of blood T cell repertoires in COVID-19. The table came from immunoSEQ multiplex PCR; TCRdb's copy has only in-frame clones and leaves some out. The repertoire has 240,000 or so clones, roughly 79% of them found once; the top ten carry approximately 1.9%. Sequencing was done on a sample of peripheral blood. These receptors all stem from an elderly woman with acute or convalescent COVID-19.

The rearrangement links TRBV19 to TRBJ1-3; D is undetermined. With 5 bases removed from V and 9 bases from J, the gap between germline ends came to 11 bases. Germline CDR1 LNHDA, CDR2 SQIVND (reference sequence). The CDR3 has 12 amino acids. The CDR3 DNA sequence: TGTGCCAGTAGTCCCCGGGAGGCCACCATATATTTT. Translated, it gives CASSPREATIYF.

The chain joins TRBV4-2 to TRBJ1-2; D is perhaps TRBD1 (5 bases). The length of the CDR3 is 15 residues. The V gene's germline CDR1 is LGHNA and CDR2 YNFKEQ. Trimming stripped 0 bases from V and 2 bases from J, with 10 bases between. CDR3 amino acids: CASSQDGGKNYGYTF. DNA for the CDR3: TGTGCCAGCAGCCAAGATGGGGGGAAGAACTATGGCTACACCTTC.

This chain connects TRBV11-2 to TRBJ2-3; no firm D call. Germline V gives CDR1 SGHAT, CDR2 FQNNGV. The CDR3 covers 16 residues. V was shortened by 5 bases and J by 3 bases, with 18 bases between the two germline ends. The CDR3 region has the DNA TGTGCCAGCAGCCAGAACAGCTTTTCCACGACAGATACGCAGTATTTT. Amino acids: CASSQNSFSTTDTQYF.

The V call is TRBV29-1, the J call TRBJ2-5; D ambiguous. This CDR3 is 12 amino acids long. Germline CDR1 is SQVTM and CDR2 is ANQGSEA. Trimming removed 8 bases from V and 3 bases from J, with 13 bases in between. The CDR3 region is CSSRAEEETQYF. The CDR3 DNA reads as TGCAGCTCCCGCGCTGAGGAAGAGACCCAGTACTTC. The full variable domain, its missing parts supplied by reference TRBV29-1 and TRBJ2-5, is SAVISQKPSRDICQRGTSLTIQCQVDSQVTMMFWYRQQPGQSLTLIATANQGSEATYESGFVIDKFPISRPNLTFSTLTVSNMSPEDSSIYLCSSRAEEETQYFGPGTRLLVL.

The rearrangement joins TRBV5-1 to TRBJ2-7; D possibly corresponds to TRBD2 (7 bases). Trimming stripped 0 bases from V and 3 bases from J, with 10 bases between. Germline CDR1 SGHRS, CDR2 YFSETQ. CDR3 length: 14 residues. CDR3 loop: CASSLDRDYYEQYF. In nucleotides, the CDR3 is TGCGCCAGCAGCTTGGACAGGGACTACTACGAGCAGTACTTC.

In this sample, this clone turned up once. The gene calls are TRBV30 and TRBJ2-2, with D possibly being TRBD2 (6 bases). The V gene lost 5 bases and the J gene lost 2 bases, with 15 bases spanning the gap. The germline V gene has CDR1 GTSNPN and CDR2 SVGIG (reference sequence). This CDR3 region has 15 residues. The CDR3 DNA reads TGTGCCTGGGAGTCTTTGGGGGGAAACACCGGGGAGCTGTTTTTT. It specifies CAWESLGGNTGELFF.

CDR3 amino acids: CASSSQGSNGYTF. The CDR3 DNA is TGTGCCAGCAGTAGCCAGGGGAGCAATGGCTACACCTTC. V and J are TRBV6-6 and TRBJ1-2; weak D call: TRBD1 (6 bases). V dropped 5 bases and J dropped 6 bases, with 13 bases sitting between them. The CDR3 has 13 amino acids. Germline V gene data show CDR1 as MNHNY and CDR2 as SVGAGI (reference sequence).

This clone was found once. This sequence joins TRBV9 and TRBJ2-5; 8 bases agree with TRBD1. From germline, CDR1 is SGDLS and CDR2 YYNGEE. The CDR3 is 16 residues long. The V gene end was trimmed by 4 bases and the J gene end by 5 bases; junction bases not matched to a gene: 13. CDR3 DNA: TGTGCCAGCAGCACCCAGGGGGCTGGAATAAGGGAGACCCAGTACTTC. Its translation: CASSTQGAGIRETQYF.

The chain joins TRBV4-1 to TRBJ2-7, with a tentative D call TRBD1 (6 bases). Germline assignment: CDR1 MGHRA and CDR2 YSYEKL. V shed 9 bases and J shed 2 bases, with 17 bases lying between them. The CDR3 runs to 14 residues. The CDR3 coding sequence is TGCGCCAGTTCCTTACAGGGAGTCGCCTACGAGCAGTACTTC. It codes for CASSLQGVAYEQYF.